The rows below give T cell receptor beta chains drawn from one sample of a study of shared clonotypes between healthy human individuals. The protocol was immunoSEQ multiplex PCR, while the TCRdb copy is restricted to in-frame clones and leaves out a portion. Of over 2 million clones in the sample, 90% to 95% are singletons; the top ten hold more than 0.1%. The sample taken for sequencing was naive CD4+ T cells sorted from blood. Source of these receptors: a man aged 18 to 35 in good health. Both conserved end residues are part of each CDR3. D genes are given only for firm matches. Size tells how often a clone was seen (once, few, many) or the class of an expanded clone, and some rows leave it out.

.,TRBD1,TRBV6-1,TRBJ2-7,TGTGCCAGCAGTGAGCCGGGACAGGGTCGCGAGCAGTACTTC,CASSEPGQGREQYF
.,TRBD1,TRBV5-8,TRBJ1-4,TGTGCCAGCAGCTTCAGTACAGGGGGTTTGGAAAAACTGTTTTTT,CASSFSTGGLEKLFF
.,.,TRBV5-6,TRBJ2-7,TGTGCCAGCAGCCTAACGATGACAGTTAGCTACGAGCAGTACTTC,CASSLTMTVSYEQYF
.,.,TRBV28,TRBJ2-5,TGTGCCAGCAGTCCCAGCGTGGGGCAAGAGACCCAGTACTTC,CASSPSVGQETQYF
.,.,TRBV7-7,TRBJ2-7,TGTGCTAGCAGTCAAAGGGGGATAGGCGAGCAGTACTTC,CASSQRGIGEQYF
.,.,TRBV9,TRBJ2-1,TGTGCCAGCAGCGTACCTCTAGCCAGCTCCTACAATGAGCAGTTCTTC,CASSVPLASSYNEQFF
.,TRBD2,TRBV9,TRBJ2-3,TGTGCCAGCAGCGTAGCGGGCGGGAGGTGGGAAGATACGCAGTATTTT,CASSVAGGRWEDTQYF
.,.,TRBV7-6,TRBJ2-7,TGTGCCAGCAGCTTAGATCCAGCCTCCTACGAGCAGTACTTC,CASSLDPASYEQYF
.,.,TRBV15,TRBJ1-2,TGTGCCACCAGCAGAGAAAAGGGACCGAACTATGGCTACACCTTC,CATSREKGPNYGYTF
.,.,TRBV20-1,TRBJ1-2,TGCAGTGCTCCAGGGGTTGGCTACACCTTC,CSAPGVGYTF
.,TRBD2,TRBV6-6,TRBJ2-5,TGTGCCAGCAGTTTCGGGGGGTCAGAGACCCAGTACTTC,CASSFGGSETQYF
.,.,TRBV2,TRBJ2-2,TGTGCCAGCGCGACAGTTAACACCGGGGAGCTGTTTTTT,CASATVNTGELFF
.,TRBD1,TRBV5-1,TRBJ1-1,TGCGCCAGCAGCTCGGGACAGCCTAATCCAGAAGCTTTCTTT,CASSSGQPNPEAFF
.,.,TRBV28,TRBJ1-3,TGTGCCAGCACCATCGGGGATTCAGGAAACACCATATATTTT,CASTIGDSGNTIYF
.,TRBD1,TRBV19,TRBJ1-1,TGTGCCAGCAGGGGGCAGGTCACTGAAGCTTTCTTT,CASRGQVTEAFF
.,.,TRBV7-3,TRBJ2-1,TGTGCCAGCAGCCAGAGACTGGGCGATGAGCAGTTCTTC,CASSQRLGDEQFF
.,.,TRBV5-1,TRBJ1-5,TGCGCCAGCAGCTTGGATGGGGGTGGCAATCAGCCCCAGCATTTT,CASSLDGGGNQPQHF
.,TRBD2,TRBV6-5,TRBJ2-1,TGTGCCACCTCCCGGGGGGGGAATGAGCAGTTCTTC,CATSRGGNEQFF
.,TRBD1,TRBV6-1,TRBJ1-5,TGTGCCAGCAGTGACAGGGGGCGGGGTCAGCCCCAGCATTTT,CASSDRGRGQPQHF
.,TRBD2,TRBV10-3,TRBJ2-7,TGTGCCATCCATAGCGGGGGTAACGACGAGCAGTACTTC,CAIHSGGNDEQYF
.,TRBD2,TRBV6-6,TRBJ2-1,TGTGCCAGCAGGGCGGGAGATACAACCAATGAGCAGTTCTTC,CASRAGDTTNEQFF
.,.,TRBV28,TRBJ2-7,TGTGCCAGCACGGCAGGGCTCAACGAGCAGTACTTC,CASTAGLNEQYF
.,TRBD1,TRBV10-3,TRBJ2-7,TGTGCCATCAGTGGGGACAGAGGATCAAACTCCTACGAGCAGTACTTC,CAISGDRGSNSYEQYF
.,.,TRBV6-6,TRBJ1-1,TGTGCCAGCATGTCGACATCGGGTTTAAATGAAGCTTTCTTT,CASMSTSGLNEAFF
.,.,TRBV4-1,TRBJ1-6,TGCGCCAGCAGCCAAGACAGGTGGACACCCCTCCACTTT,CASSQDRWTPLHF
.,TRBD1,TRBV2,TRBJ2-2,TGTGCCACAACGAGAGGGGGCTTTAACGGGGAGCTGTTTTTT,CATTRGGFNGELFF
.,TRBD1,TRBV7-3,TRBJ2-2,TGTGCCAGCAGCTCGGGACAGGGGGCAACCGGGGAGCTGTTTTTT,CASSSGQGATGELFF
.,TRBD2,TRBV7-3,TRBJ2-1,TGTGCCAGCAGCTTAAATCTGCGGGGGGGCCGCAATGAGCAGTTCTTC,CASSLNLRGGRNEQFF
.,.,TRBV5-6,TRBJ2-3,TGTGCCAGCAGCTTGGCCACGGGGGCAGGACCAGATACGCAGTATTTT,CASSLATGAGPDTQYF
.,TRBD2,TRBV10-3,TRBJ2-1,TGTGCCATCAGCGCCGGGACTAGCGATGAGCAGTTCTTC,CAISAGTSDEQFF
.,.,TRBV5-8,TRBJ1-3,TGTGCCAGCAGCTTCGGACAGATCTCTGGAAACACCATATATTTT,CASSFGQISGNTIYF
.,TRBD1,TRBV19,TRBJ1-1,TGTGCCAGTAGCCCAAACACAGGGGGCACTGAAGCTTTCTTT,CASSPNTGGTEAFF
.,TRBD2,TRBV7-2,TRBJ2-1,TGTGCCACCAGACTAGCGGGAGTCTCAGATGAGCAGTTCTTC,CATRLAGVSDEQFF
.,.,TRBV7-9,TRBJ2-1,TGTGCCAGCAGCTCTGGGGCGGGGGCCCTTAATGAGCAGTTCTTC,CASSSGAGALNEQFF
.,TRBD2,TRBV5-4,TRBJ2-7,TGTGCCAGCAGCTTGGGTAGCGGGAGGTACGAGCAGTACTTC,CASSLGSGRYEQYF
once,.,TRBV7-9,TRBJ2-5,TGTGCCAGCAGCCAGACGGACGTACAAGAGACCCAGTACTTC,CASSQTDVQETQYF
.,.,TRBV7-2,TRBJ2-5,TGTGCCAGCAGCTTAGCAAAGCGCAGGGAGACCCAGTACTTC,CASSLAKRRETQYF
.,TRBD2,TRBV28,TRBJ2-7,TGTGCCAGCAGTACGGGACTAAACTACGAGCAGTACTTC,CASSTGLNYEQYF
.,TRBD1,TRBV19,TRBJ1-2,TGTGCCAGTAGTCCCGGACAGGGGTCCAATGGCTACACCTTC,CASSPGQGSNGYTF
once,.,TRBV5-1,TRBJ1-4,TGCGCCAGCAGCTTCGGCTGGCCGGGTGAAAAACTGTTTTTT,CASSFGWPGEKLFF
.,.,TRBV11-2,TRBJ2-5,TGTGCCAGCAGCCGGCCCTCGGAGACCCAGTACTTC,CASSRPSETQYF
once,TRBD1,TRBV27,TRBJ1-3,TGTGCCAGCAGTTTTCCCCCAGGGGGCTATGCTGGAAACACCATATATTTT,CASSFPPGGYAGNTIYF
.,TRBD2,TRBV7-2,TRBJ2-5,TGTGCCAGCAGCCAATCCCCCGGGGGGAGACAAGAGACCCAGTACTTC,CASSQSPGGRQETQYF
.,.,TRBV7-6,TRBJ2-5,TGTGCCAGCAGCTTAGGGAGAGTGTACCAAGAGACCCAGTACTTC,CASSLGRVYQETQYF
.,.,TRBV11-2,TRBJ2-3,TGTGCCAGCAGCTTATCGGGTCGGATTAGCACAGATACGCAGTATTTT,CASSLSGRISTDTQYF
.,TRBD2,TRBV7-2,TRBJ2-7,TGTGCCAGCAGCTCACTAGCGGGACAAAACTACGAGCAGTACTTC,CASSSLAGQNYEQYF
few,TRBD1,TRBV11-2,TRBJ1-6,TGTGCCAGCAGCCCGGGGACAGCTAATTCACCCCTCCACTTT,CASSPGTANSPLHF
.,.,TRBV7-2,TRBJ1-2,TGTGCCAGCAGCTTAGCGAGTCGGACCGGCGGCTACACCTTC,CASSLASRTGGYTF
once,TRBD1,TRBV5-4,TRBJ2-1,TGTGCCAGCAGCAGTGGGGGGACAGGGTTGACCTCGTACAATGAGCAGTTCTTC,CASSSGGTGLTSYNEQFF
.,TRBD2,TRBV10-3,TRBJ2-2,TGTGCCATCAGTGCCGGGGGGGCTGCGAACACCGGGGAGCTGTTTTTT,CAISAGGAANTGELFF
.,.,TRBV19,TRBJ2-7,TGTGCCAGTAAGTCGGGATACGAGCAGTACTTC,CASKSGYEQYF
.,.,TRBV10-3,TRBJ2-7,TGTGCCATCAGTCCGCTGGGAGCATCCTACGAGCAGTACTTC,CAISPLGASYEQYF
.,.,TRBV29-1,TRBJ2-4,TGCAGCGTTGAAGGACAGGATCCCATTCAGTACTTC,CSVEGQDPIQYF
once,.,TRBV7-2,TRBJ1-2,TGTGCCAGCAGCTCCCAAAGGGAAGGTCTATATGGCTACACCTTC,CASSSQREGLYGYTF